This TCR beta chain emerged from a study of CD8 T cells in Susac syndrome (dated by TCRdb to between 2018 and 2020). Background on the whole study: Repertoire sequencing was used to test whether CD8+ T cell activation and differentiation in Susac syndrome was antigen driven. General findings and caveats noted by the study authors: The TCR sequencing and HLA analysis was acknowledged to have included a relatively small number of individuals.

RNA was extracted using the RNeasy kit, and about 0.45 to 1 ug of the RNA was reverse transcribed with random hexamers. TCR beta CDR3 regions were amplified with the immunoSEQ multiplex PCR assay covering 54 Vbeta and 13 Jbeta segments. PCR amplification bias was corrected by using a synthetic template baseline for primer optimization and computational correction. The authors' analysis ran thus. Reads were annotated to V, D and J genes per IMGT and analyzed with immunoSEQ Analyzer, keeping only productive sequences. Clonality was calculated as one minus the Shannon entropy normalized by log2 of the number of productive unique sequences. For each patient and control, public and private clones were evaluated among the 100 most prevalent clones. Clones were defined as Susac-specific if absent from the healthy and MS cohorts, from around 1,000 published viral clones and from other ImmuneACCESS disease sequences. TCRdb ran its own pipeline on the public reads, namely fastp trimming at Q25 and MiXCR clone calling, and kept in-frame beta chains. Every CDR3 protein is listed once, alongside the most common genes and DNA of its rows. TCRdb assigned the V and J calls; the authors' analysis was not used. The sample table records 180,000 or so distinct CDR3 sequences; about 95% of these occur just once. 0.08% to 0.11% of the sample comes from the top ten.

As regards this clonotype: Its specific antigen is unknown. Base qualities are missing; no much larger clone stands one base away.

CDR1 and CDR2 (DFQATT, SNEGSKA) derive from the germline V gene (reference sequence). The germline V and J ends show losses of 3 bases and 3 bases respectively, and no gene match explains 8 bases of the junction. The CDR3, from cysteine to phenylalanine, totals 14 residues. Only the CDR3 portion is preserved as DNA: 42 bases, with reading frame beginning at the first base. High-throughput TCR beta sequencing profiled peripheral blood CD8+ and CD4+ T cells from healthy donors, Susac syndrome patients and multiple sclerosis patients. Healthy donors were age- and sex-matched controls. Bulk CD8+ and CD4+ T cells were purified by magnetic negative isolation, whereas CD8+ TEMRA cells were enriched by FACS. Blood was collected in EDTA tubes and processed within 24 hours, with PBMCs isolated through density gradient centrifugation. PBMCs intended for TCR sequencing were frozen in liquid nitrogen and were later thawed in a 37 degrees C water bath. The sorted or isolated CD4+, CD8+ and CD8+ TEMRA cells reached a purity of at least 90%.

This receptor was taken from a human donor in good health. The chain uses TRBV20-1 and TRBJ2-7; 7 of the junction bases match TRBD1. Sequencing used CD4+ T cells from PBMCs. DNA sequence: TGCAGTGCTAGTACGGGACAGCTCTACTACGAGCAGTACTTC. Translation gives CSASTGQLYYEQYF.